Listed here are 23 T cell receptor beta chains from one sample, sequenced in a study of beta chain features in type 1 diabetes. The study, taken as a whole, reports: TCRB CDR3 length was moderately but significantly reduced in all four CD4+ subsets of Type 1 diabetes patients.

No antigen is known for these receptors. The isolated RNA, all of it, was reverse transcribed, so expressed TCRB transcripts were what got sequenced. Produced via immunoSEQ multiplex PCR; TCRdb's table is partial and in-frame only. The repertoire holds a few hundred thousand clones, with around an eighth as singletons. The sequencing sample was made of naive CD4+ T cells from blood. These receptor sequences come from a woman in her late teens or twenties with type 1 diabetes.

There are a few counts of this clone. The CDR3 sequence: CASSYRQGVQETQYF. In DNA form, the CDR3 reads TGTGCCAGCAGCTACAGACAGGGAGTACAGGAGACCCAGTACTTC. The V gene is TRBV5-6, the J gene TRBJ2-5, with 7 bases matching TRBD1. Germline V gene lookup returns CDR1 SGHDT and CDR2 YYEEEE. Germline trimming cut 3 bases from V and 5 bases from J; bases unmatched to any gene: 10. CDR3 length: 15 residues.

This clone was counted a few times. The chain joins TRBV29-1 to TRBJ2-1, with 11 bases aligning to TRBD2. The germline CDR1 and CDR2 sequences are SQVTM and ANQGSEA. The V and J ends lost 8 bases and 4 bases, in that order; junction bases with no gene match: 7. The CDR3 is 14 residues long. CDR3 amino acids: CSLQPSGRYNEQFF. The CDR3 DNA sequence: TGCAGCCTTCAACCTAGCGGGAGGTACAATGAGCAGTTCTTC.

This chain uses TRBV29-1 with TRBJ2-1; 8 nucleotides agree with TRBD2. Germline V gives CDR1 SQVTM, CDR2 ANQGSEA. V lost 3 bases to trimming and J lost 7 bases; unmatched junction nucleotides: 8. The CDR3 contains 14 residues. As DNA, the CDR3 is TGCAGCGTTGAGCCCGGGAGGGCCCAAAATGAGCAGTTCTTC. This translates into CSVEPGRAQNEQFF.

V usage is TRBV7-3 and J usage is TRBJ2-3; 9 bases fit TRBD1. The ends lost 5 bases at V and 4 bases at J; junction bases unmatched: 10. The V gene's germline CDR1 is SGHTA and CDR2 FQGTGA. This CDR3 comprises 16 residues. The DNA for the CDR3 is TGTGCCAGCAGCAACACCGGGACAGGGTTCCCAGATACGCAGTATTTT. Encoded protein: CASSNTGTGFPDTQYF.

The V call is TRBV4-3, the J call TRBJ2-5; perhaps TRBD2 as D (7 bases). Germline V CDR1 and CDR2: LGHNA, YSLEER. There are 15 residues in the CDR3. V was trimmed by 0 bases and J by 5 bases, leaving 13 bases between them. The CDR3 is CASSQDWGGSETQYF. The CDR3, as DNA: TGCGCCAGCAGCCAAGATTGGGGGGGCTCGGAGACCCAGTACTTC.

The CDR3 sequence is CASSPPGQGSKSSYNEQFF. CDR3 bases: TGTGCCAGCTCACCACCGGGACAGGGGTCCAAAAGCTCCTACAATGAGCAGTTCTTC. The genes are TRBV18 and TRBJ2-1; 10 bases map to TRBD1. Looked up from germline, CDR1 is KGHSH and CDR2 is LQKENI. The CDR3 runs to 19 residues. After removal of 0 bases from V and 0 bases from J, the junction contained 8 bases not matched to a gene.

The V gene is TRBV2, the J gene TRBJ2-1; tentative D call: TRBD1 (6 bases). With 6 bases removed from V and 2 bases from J, the gap between germline ends came to 14 bases. Germline V gene lookup returns CDR1 SNHLY and CDR2 FYNNEI. CDR3 length: 15 residues. CDR3 region: CASSLQGMAYNEQFF. DNA of the CDR3: TGTGCCAGCAGCCTACAGGGAATGGCCTACAATGAGCAGTTCTTC.

This clone occurred a few times. Here the CDR3 reads CAWSLGVGVNYGYTF. The CDR3 bases are TGTGCCTGGAGCCTGGGCGTCGGTGTGAACTATGGCTACACCTTC. The chain employs TRBV30 and TRBJ1-2; D unclear. The CDR3 runs to 15 residues. Germline values: CDR1 GTSNPN, CDR2 SVGIG (reference sequence). V was clipped by 3 bases and J by 2 bases, with 16 bases between them.

The chain carries TRBV7-9 and TRBJ2-5, with a weak D call TRBD1 (6 bases). V lost 4 bases to trimming and J lost 5 bases, with 8 bases between them. The CDR3 totals 12 residues. The germline V gene has CDR1 SEHNR and CDR2 FQNEAQ (reference sequence). Here the CDR3 reads CASSYREETQYF. DNA of the CDR3: TGTGCCAGCAGCTACAGGGAGGAGACCCAGTACTTC. Combining the CDR3 with reference TRBV7-9 and TRBJ2-5 gives the whole variable domain DTGVSQNPRHKITKRGQNVTFRCDPISEHNRLYWYRQTLGQGPEFLTYFQNEAQLEKSRLLSDRFSAERPKGSFSTLEIQRTEQGDSAMYLCASSYREETQYFGPGTRLLVL.

The J gene is TRBJ2-1, the V gene TRBV5-4; D unresolved. The CDR3 contains 14 residues. Germline values: CDR1 SGHNT, CDR2 YYREEE (reference sequence). V lost 1 base to trimming and J lost 0 bases, with 5 bases between them. The CDR3 spells CASSLTGSYNEQFF. In nucleotides, the CDR3 is TGTGCCAGCAGCTTGACGGGCTCCTACAATGAGCAGTTCTTC.

This clone appeared a few times. The V and J genes are TRBV12-5 and TRBJ2-4; a possible D gene is TRBD2 (6 bases). CDR3 length: 16 residues. Looked up from germline, CDR1 is LGHNT and CDR2 is FRNRAP. Deletions cut 6 bases from V and 1 base from J, with 16 bases between. CDR3 protein: CASGRRTIDAKNIQYF. Written as DNA, the CDR3 is TGTGCTAGTGGCCGTCGGACTATCGATGCCAAAAACATTCAGTACTTC.

This clone was observed a handful of times. This rearrangement joins TRBV6-6 to TRBJ2-7, with D tentatively TRBD1 (6 bases). The CDR3 runs to 13 residues. V lost 5 bases, J lost 0 bases, and 8 bases lay in between. Looked up from germline, CDR1 is MNHNY and CDR2 is SVGAGI (reference sequence). The CDR3 region is CASSGRGSYEQYF. In DNA form, the CDR3 reads TGTGCCAGCAGTGGCAGGGGCTCCTACGAGCAGTACTTC.

To note about this clone: Other DNA sequences in the same sample also yield this CDR3. The V and J genes are TRBV7-9 and TRBJ2-3, with D hard to call. Trimming cost V 0 bases and J 1 base, with 5 bases left between them. CDR1 and CDR2 from the germline V gene are SEHNR and FQNEAQ (reference sequence). The CDR3 consists of 14 residues. CDR3 DNA: TGTGCCAGCAGCTTAGCGGGCCGCACAGATACGCAGTATTTT. Translating gives CASSLAGRTDTQYF.

This clone was observed a handful of times. This sequence joins TRBV18 and TRBJ2-3; 10 bases agree with TRBD2. Germline V gives CDR1 KGHSH, CDR2 LQKENI. This CDR3 contains 15 residues. The ends lost 2 bases at V and 3 bases at J; junction bases unmatched: 2. CDR3 sequence (DNA): TGTGCCAGCTCACCATATAGCGGGGGGACAGATACGCAGTATTTT. Translated, it gives CASSPYSGGTDTQYF.

The chain carries TRBV11-3 and TRBJ2-5; 8 positions agree with TRBD2. Germline trimming cut 2 bases from V and 5 bases from J; bases unmatched to any gene: 13. The CDR3 consists of 17 residues. The germline V gene has CDR1 SGHNT and CDR2 YENEEA. The CDR3 region has the DNA TGTGCCAGCAGCTTACTAGCGGGCCATCTCCCTCGGGAGACCCAGTACTTC. Translation: CASSLLAGHLPRETQYF. Full variable domain (rest looked up from reference TRBV11-3 and TRBJ2-5): EAGVVQSPRYKIIEKKQPVAFWCNPISGHNTLYWYLQNLGQGPELLIRYENEEAVDDSQLPKDRFSAERLKGVDSTLKIQPAELGDSAVYLCASSLLAGHLPRETQYFGPGTRLLVL.

The chain has TRBV18 and TRBJ2-3; 8 bases agree with TRBD1. This CDR3 is 16 amino acids long. The germline gives CDR1 KGHSH, CDR2 LQKENI. Unmatched junction bases numbered 6, after V lost 4 bases and J lost 0 bases. CDR3 amino acids: CASSLRTGKSTDTQYF. For the CDR3, the DNA is TGTGCCAGCTCACTACGGACAGGGAAGAGCACAGATACGCAGTATTTT. Based on the CDR3 plus reference TRBV18 and TRBJ2-3, the full variable domain is NAGVMQNPRHLVRRRGQEARLRCSPMKGHSHVYWYRQLPEEGLKFMVYLQKENIIDESGMPKERFSAEFPKEGPSILRIQQVVRGDSAAYFCASSLRTGKSTDTQYFGPGTRLTVL.

The rearrangement links TRBV4-1 to TRBJ2-3, with 7 nucleotides matching TRBD2. The trim removed 3 bases at V and 0 bases at J, leaving 3 bases unmatched. Germline V gives CDR1 MGHRA, CDR2 YSYEKL. The CDR3 consists of 15 residues. The CDR3 region is CASSHREASTDTQYF. The CDR3 DNA reads TGCGCCAGCAGCCACCGGGAGGCCAGCACAGATACGCAGTATTTT.

This clone occurred a few times. J is TRBJ1-5 and V is TRBV18, with D tentatively TRBD1 (6 bases). Trimming took off 3 bases at V and 5 bases at J, with 11 bases between the two ends. CDR1 is KGHSH and CDR2 is LQKENI in the germline V gene. This CDR3 contains 14 residues. CDR3 nucleotides: TGTGCCAGCTCACCGACAGGCAGGGATCAGCCCCAGCATTTT. Its protein is CASSPTGRDQPQHF.

This clone was counted only a few times. CDR3 DNA: TGTGCCAGCCGGGACAGGGGGCCCGAGCAGTACTTC. Encoded protein: CASRDRGPEQYF. V usage is TRBV2 and J usage is TRBJ2-7, with 12 bases identical to TRBD1. CDR1 and CDR2 from the germline V gene are SNHLY and FYNNEI. The J segment lost 6 bases and the V segment lost 8 bases, leaving 2 bases of the junction unmatched. CDR3 length: 12 amino acids.

This chain joins TRBV7-2 and TRBJ2-2; D gene unclear. CDR3 length: 14 amino acids. The V gene's germline CDR1 is SGHTA and CDR2 FQGNSA. V shed 3 bases and J shed 3 bases, with 8 bases lying between them. CDR3 sequence reads: CASSLGRDTGELFF. In DNA form, the CDR3 reads TGTGCCAGCAGCTTGGGCAGAGACACCGGGGAGCTGTTTTTT.

This clone was seen a handful of times. V usage is TRBV18 and J usage is TRBJ1-5; maybe TRBD1 (5 bases). This CDR3 has 18 residues. Per germline, CDR1 KGHSH and CDR2 LQKENI. V was cut by 2 bases and J by 0 bases, with 17 bases left in between. CDR3 in DNA: TGTGCCAGCTCACCAATGCAGACAGCTCATTATAGCAATCAGCCCCAGCATTTT. It is translated as CASSPMQTAHYSNQPQHF.

This clone was seen a few times. V gene TRBV11-1 combines with J gene TRBJ2-7, with D tentatively TRBD2 (6 bases). The germline V gene has CDR1 SGHAT and CDR2 FQDESV (reference sequence). The CDR3 loop spans 13 amino acids. The ends were cut back, 3 bases at V and 5 bases at J, with 11 bases in the middle. CDR3 nucleotides: TGTGCCAGCAGCTTGGGGGGTGTGGACGAGCAGTACTTC. Translation: CASSLGGVDEQYF.

This clone was counted between two and nine times. The V gene is TRBV6-6, the J gene TRBJ1-5; D unresolved. This CDR3 spans 16 amino acids. Trimming took 2 bases from V and 3 from J, leaving 14 bases between them. Germline lookup yields CDR1 MNHNY and CDR2 SVGAGI (reference sequence). The CDR3 DNA sequence: TGTGCCAGCAGTTACCAAGATTGGGAGGCCAATCAGCCCCAGCATTTT. It yields the protein CASSYQDWEANQPQHF.